The rows below give T cell receptor beta chains drawn from one sample of a study of T cell repertoires in cytomegalovirus infection. The antigens for these receptors are not known. TCRdb re-called the reads through MiXCR, storing one row per CDR3 protein. This table has some 940,000 distinct CDR3 sequences, around 32% appearing once. The sample was cultured CD8+ T cells from PBMCs, taken from culture after CMV antigen stimulation. These receptors were collected from a human donor in good health (CMV status not recorded). Some clones in this sample may be carry-over from other donors' samples. Each CDR3 is given with its conserved first and last residue. A D gene is named only where the DNA matches it firmly. Not all rows give a size; the values are once, few, many and, for expanded clones, a class.

>once|TRBD1|TRBJ1-5|TRBV9
CASSLTGLRRQPQHF
TGTGCCAGCAGCCTGACAGGGTTGAGGCGTCAGCCCCAGCATTTT
>many|-|TRBJ1-1|TRBV7-8
CASSLLSLNTEAFF
TGTGCCAGCAGCTTACTTAGCCTCAACACTGAAGCTTTCTTT
>-|-|TRBJ1-2|TRBV7-9
CASSPRTTTEGYTF
TGTGCCAGCAGCCCTCGGACCACCACCGAGGGCTACACCTTC
>few|TRBD2|TRBJ2-3|TRBV4-3
CASSQGERGSTDTQYF
TGCGCCAGCAGCCAAGGGGAGCGGGGTAGCACAGATACGCAGTATTTT
>many|-|TRBJ2-3|TRBV7-6
CASSLGQVGTDTQYF
TGTGCCAGCAGCTTGGGACAAGTAGGCACAGATACGCAGTATTTT
>-|TRBD1|TRBJ2-1|TRBV11-2
CASSLSDRVIANEQFF
TGTGCCAGCAGCTTATCTGACAGGGTGATCGCGAATGAGCAGTTCTTC
>-|TRBD1|TRBJ1-2|TRBV6-5
CASSYYPDRGNGYTF
TGTGCCAGCAGTTACTATCCGGACAGGGGGAATGGCTACACCTTC
>few|-|TRBJ2-1|TRBV7-6
CASSSALGPTWDEQFF
TGTGCCAGCAGCTCGGCCTTGGGTCCCACCTGGGATGAGCAGTTCTTC
>-|-|TRBJ2-1|TRBV7-9
CASSRGSGSYNEQFF
TGTGCCAGCAGCCGGGGGTCAGGGTCCTACAATGAGCAGTTCTTC
>few|TRBD1|TRBJ2-7|TRBV6-6
CASSYLFLSGQGNYEQYF
TGTGCCAGCAGTTACCTGTTTCTCTCCGGACAGGGTAACTACGAGCAGTACTTC
>-|-|TRBJ2-3|TRBV6-1
CASMAANTDTQYF
TGTGCCAGCATGGCAGCCAACACAGATACGCAGTATTTT
>few|TRBD2|TRBJ2-5|TRBV24-1
CATSAKGLAGRYGTQYF
TGTGCCACCAGTGCCAAGGGACTAGCGGGGCGTTACGGGACCCAGTACTTC
>few|-|TRBJ1-6|TRBV6-5
CASSYEDGHNSPLHF
TGTGCCAGCAGTTACGAGGACGGCCATAATTCACCCCTCCACTTT
>few|-|TRBJ1-2|TRBV29-1
CSVEASEGFGYGYTF
TGCAGCGTTGAAGCCTCAGAGGGGTTCGGCTATGGCTACACCTTC
>-|-|TRBJ2-3|TRBV20-1
CSASGDRITDTQYF
TGCAGTGCTAGCGGGGATCGAATCACAGATACGCAGTATTTT
>few|-|TRBJ1-4|TRBV28
CASSFPPGEELFF
TGTGCCAGCAGTTTTCCCCCCGGAGAAGAACTGTTTTTT
>-|-|TRBJ2-2|TRBV29-1
CSVEADTGELFF
TGCAGCGTCGAGGCGGACACCGGGGAGCTGTTTTTT
>-|-|TRBJ1-6|TRBV11-2
CASSIRLGGVHF
TGTGCCAGCAGCATACGGTTAGGGGGGGTCCACTTT
>-|-|TRBJ1-2|TRBV10-3
CAIGAPDRNYGYTF
TGTGCCATCGGTGCTCCAGACAGAAACTATGGCTACACCTTC
>few|-|TRBJ2-3|TRBV25-1
CASSEQGKGTDTQYF
TGTGCCAGCAGTGAACAGGGGAAGGGCACAGATACGCAGTATTTT
>few|TRBD1|TRBJ1-5|TRBV2
CASSEMTGGNQPQHF
TGTGCCAGCAGTGAAATGACAGGGGGAAATCAGCCCCAGCATTTT
>-|TRBD2|TRBJ2-3|TRBV19
CASSIDLGLAATAASTDTQYF
TGTGCCAGTAGTATAGATCTTGGGCTAGCGGCCACGGCAGCCAGCACAGATACGCAGTATTTT
>-|TRBD1|TRBJ1-2|TRBV28
CASRTGNGYTF
TGTGCCAGCCGGACAGGGAATGGCTACACCTTC
>few|TRBD2|TRBJ2-3|TRBV7-3
CASSSSGGIRDTQYF
TGTGCCAGCAGCTCTAGCGGGGGGATTCGGGATACGCAGTATTTT
>-|TRBD1|TRBJ2-2|TRBV12-3/TRBV12-4
CASAWTGPTGELFF
TGTGCCAGCGCTTGGACAGGACCCACCGGGGAGCTGTTTTTT
>-|TRBD1|TRBJ2-3|TRBV3-1
CASSLTGQGSTDTQYF
TGTGCCAGCAGTCTTACAGGACAGGGAAGCACAGATACGCAGTATTTT
>many|TRBD2|TRBJ2-3|TRBV7-2
CASSSSGLFDTQYF
TGTGCCAGCAGCTCCTCGGGACTATTTGATACGCAGTATTTT
>-|-|TRBJ2-3|TRBV7-2
CASSLVSQNTDTQYF
TGTGCCAGCAGCTTAGTTAGCCAGAACACAGATACGCAGTATTTT
>few|-|TRBJ1-2|TRBV6-2/TRBV6-3
CASSYRPGGLKNGYTF
TGTGCCAGCAGTTACCGCCCCGGGGGGCTGAAGAATGGCTACACCTTC
>few|-|TRBJ1-2|TRBV6-1
CASLTDYGYTF
TGTGCCAGCCTAACAGACTATGGCTACACCTTC
>-|-|TRBJ2-7|TRBV5-5
CASSLQGQAEQYF
TGTGCCAGCAGCTTACAGGGTCAGGCCGAGCAGTACTTC
>few|TRBD2|TRBJ2-5|TRBV3-1
CASSQGGTSGFFQETQYF
TGTGCCAGCAGCCAAGGGGGGACTAGCGGATTTTTTCAAGAGACCCAGTACTTC
>-|-|TRBJ1-1|TRBV9
CASSVVGSDTEAFF
TGTGCCAGCAGCGTAGTAGGGTCAGACACTGAAGCTTTCTTT
>many|-|TRBJ2-4|TRBV7-8
CASSPGPRIAKNIQYF
TGTGCCAGCAGCCCGGGACCTAGAATAGCCAAAAACATTCAGTACTTC
>once|-|TRBJ2-7|TRBV4-1
CASTPKAWGASGSYEQYF
TGCGCCAGCACCCCAAAAGCCTGGGGGGCTAGCGGATCCTACGAGCAGTACTTC
>many|-|TRBJ1-1|TRBV7-2
CASSLGGGDIEAFF
TGTGCCAGCAGCTTAGGGGGGGGGGATATTGAAGCTTTCTTT
>-|TRBD1|TRBJ2-3|TRBV7-6
CASSSEAGGRTDTQYF
TGTGCCAGCAGCTCCGAAGCAGGGGGTCGGACAGATACGCAGTATTTT
>once|-|TRBJ2-3|TRBV25-1
CASSEYLGGPDTDTQYF
TGTGCCAGCAGTGAATATCTAGGGGGACCGGACACAGATACGCAGTATTTT
>few|-|TRBJ1-5|TRBV19
CASSILAVDQPQHF
TGTGCCAGTAGTATCCTTGCGGTTGATCAGCCCCAGCATTTT
>few|-|TRBJ1-6|TRBV19
CASSPTTGLGSPLHF
TGTGCCAGTAGTCCCACGACCGGGCTGGGTTCACCCCTCCACTTT
>-|-|TRBJ2-7|TRBV5-6
CASSLGRGWDEQYF
TGTGCCAGCAGTCTAGGCAGGGGATGGGACGAGCAGTACTTC
>-|TRBD1|TRBJ1-1|TRBV18
CASSPGQGAAEAFF
TGTGCCAGCTCACCAGGACAGGGGGCTGCTGAAGCTTTCTTT
>-|TRBD1|TRBJ1-1|TRBV7-3
CANSLPFQGGTEAFF
TGTGCCAACAGCCTCCCTTTTCAGGGGGGCACTGAAGCTTTCTTT
>-|TRBD2|TRBJ2-7|TRBV27
CASSLALAGEVYEQYF
TGTGCCAGCAGTTTAGCCTTGGCGGGGGAAGTCTACGAGCAGTACTTC
>-|TRBD2|TRBJ2-1|TRBV6-8
CASSYSKRGTWNEQFF
TGTGCCAGCAGTTACTCCAAGCGGGGGACGTGGAATGAGCAGTTCTTC